This T cell receptor beta chain was observed in a study of OX40 agonist ivuxolimab in advanced cancers. Across the whole study: Those treated in dose escalation had hepatocellular carcinoma, melanoma, renal cell cancer or head and neck cancer. Prior anti-PD-1, anti-PD-L1 or anti-CTLA-4 therapy was allowed; over 30% had some. Study-wide results and limits: At doses 0.1 to 3.0 mg/kg, CD4+ and CD8+ clones expanded.

The table came from immunoSEQ multiplex PCR; TCRdb's copy has only in-frame clones and leaves some out. This table holds 60,000 to 80,000 clones, roughly 92% found once. A remark on this clone: Antigen unknown.

The clonotype comes from an adult with an advanced solid tumor such as melanoma, head and neck, liver or kidney cancer. The sample in question was CD4+ or CD8+ T cells sorted from blood, obtained in a trial of the OX40 agonist ivuxolimab.

CDR3 in DNA: TGTGCCAGCAGGGCGGGGGCTTACACAGATACGCAGTATTTT. This translates into CASRAGAYTDTQYF. The chain recombines TRBV7-2 with TRBJ2-3; TRBD2 is a possible D gene (7 bases). The V end lost 6 bases, the J end lost 2 bases, and 12 bases lay between the germline ends. CDR1 is SGHTA, CDR2 FQGNSA, per germline. The CDR3 totals 14 residues.